This TCR beta chain was recovered during a study of T cell responses to AZD1222 COVID-19 vaccine. Study details: Timing groups of about 4 and about 12 weeks for second doses were pooled.

Germline V gene lookup returns CDR1 SNHLY and CDR2 FYNNEI. V shed 6 bases and J 4 bases; nucleotides not matched to a gene: 8. The CDR3 covers 16 residues. Measured with immunoSEQ multiplex PCR; TCRdb has only the in-frame clones, and not every one. The table includes 95,000 to 100,000 clones, 90% detected once. On this clone itself: Its target is not known.

Study conclusions and caveats: There were mostly white British donors and more females than males, and clonal diversity was possibly underestimated.

The starting material was peripheral blood, obtained on day 0 of AZD1222 vaccination. The receptor was isolated from an adult in good health. J is TRBJ2-7 and V is TRBV2; 14 nucleotides align to TRBD2. Here the CDR3 reads CASRGGLAGGRYEQYF. The CDR3 DNA follows: TGTGCCAGCAGGGGCGGACTAGCGGGGGGACGATACGAGCAGTACTTC.